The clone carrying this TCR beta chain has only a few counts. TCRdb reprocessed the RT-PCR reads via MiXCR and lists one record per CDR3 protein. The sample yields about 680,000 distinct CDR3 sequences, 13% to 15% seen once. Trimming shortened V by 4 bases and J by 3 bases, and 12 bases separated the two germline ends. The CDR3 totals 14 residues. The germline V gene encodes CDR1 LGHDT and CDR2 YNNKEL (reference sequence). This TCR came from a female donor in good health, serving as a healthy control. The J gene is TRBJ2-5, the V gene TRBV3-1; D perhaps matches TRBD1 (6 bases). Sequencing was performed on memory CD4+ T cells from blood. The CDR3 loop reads CASSLRQGKETQYF. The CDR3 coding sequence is TGTGCCAGCAGCCTCCGCCAGGGGAAAGAGACCCAGTACTTC.